This T cell receptor (beta chain) was recorded in a study of T cell responses to AZD1222 COVID-19 vaccine. Study results and limitations: None of the repertoires were sampled until the peak T cell response had passed. Just a handful of AZD1222 recipients were seropositive at baseline. The CD4 TCRs associated with vaccination extended across spike and predominated at 160-218 and 743-854.

The protocol was immunoSEQ multiplex PCR, while the TCRdb copy is restricted to in-frame clones and leaves out a portion. Among around 220,000 clones listed, roughly 94% were seen once. Details on this clone: Antigen unknown.

Germline values: CDR1 MNHEY, CDR2 SVGAGI. Trimming removed 7 bases from V and 4 bases from J; junction bases left unmatched: 9. The length of the CDR3 is 15 residues. This chain connects TRBV6-5 to TRBJ1-2; the match to TRBD1 covers 10 bases. The source material was peripheral blood, sampled 28 days after the second dose of the MenACWY control vaccine. The sequence was obtained from an adult who received the MenACWY meningococcal vaccine as a control. CDR3 loop: CASNGRDRGTYGYTF. The CDR3 DNA follows: TGTGCCAGCAACGGCCGGGACAGGGGTACCTATGGCTACACCTTC.